The rows below give T cell receptor beta chains drawn from one sample of a study of blood T cell repertoires in COVID-19. Generated by immunoSEQ multiplex PCR, the TCRdb table keeps only in-frame clones and is missing some. The sample contains 250,000 to 350,000 clones, roughly 89% of which appear only once. The sample was PBMCs or T cells enriched from blood (not recorded which). The receptor set was obtained from a woman between 18 and 29 years old who had recovered from COVID-19. CDR3s include the opening cysteine and the closing phenylalanine or tryptophan. The D gene is left open where the match is weak. Rows may omit the clone size; those that give it use once, few, many or a size class.

TRBJ1-5 TRBD1 NA TRBV6-2/TRBV6-3 CASSILYNRDRGPQPQHF TGTGCCAGCAGTATTCTTTACAACCGGGACAGGGGGCCTCAGCCCCAGCATTTT
TRBJ1-4 NA NA TRBV2 CASSEELEKLFF TGTGCCAGCTCCGAAGAGTTAGAAAAACTGTTTTTT
TRBJ2-7 TRBD2 few TRBV19 CASSIVGVRTSGRSEQYF TGTGCCAGTAGTATAGTTGGGGTCAGGACTAGCGGGAGAAGTGAGCAGTACTTC
TRBJ1-4 TRBD1 NA TRBV7-2 CASSLTGQGAYEKLFF TGTGCCAGCAGCTTAACGGGACAGGGGGCCTATGAAAAACTGTTTTTT
TRBJ1-5 NA NA TRBV7-9 CASSPDTGHPNQPQHF TGTGCCAGCAGCCCGGATACGGGACACCCCAATCAGCCCCAGCATTTT
TRBJ2-2 TRBD2 few TRBV7-6 CASSPAGLAGGYRELFF TGTGCCAGCAGCCCAGCCGGATTAGCGGGAGGGTACCGGGAGCTGTTTTTT
TRBJ2-3 NA NA TRBV9 CASSVGITRVTDTQYF TGTGCCAGCAGCGTAGGTATAACCAGGGTCACAGATACGCAGTATTTT
TRBJ2-7 NA NA TRBV7-2 CASSSRSGEQYF TGTGCCAGCAGCTCACGCAGTGGCGAGCAGTACTTC
TRBJ2-3 TRBD2 NA TRBV6-1 CASSEPGGGRKGRRTDTQYF TGTGCCAGCAGTGAGCCAGGCGGCGGGAGAAAGGGGCGGCGCACAGATACGCAGTATTTT
TRBJ2-7 NA NA TRBV7-9 CASSLVSSPGSYEQYF TGTGCCAGCAGCTTAGTTTCTAGCCCCGGATCCTACGAGCAGTACTTC
TRBJ2-1 TRBD1 NA TRBV19 CASNAQGVSYNEQFF TGTGCCAGTAACGCACAGGGGGTAAGCTACAATGAGCAGTTCTTC
TRBJ1-2 TRBD1 NA TRBV6-5 CASRTAGTGDYGYTF TGTGCCAGCAGAACGGCCGGGACAGGGGACTATGGCTACACCTTC
TRBJ2-3 NA once TRBV7-9 CASSRLRQDTQYF TGTGCCAGCAGCCGTCTTAGACAGGATACGCAGTATTTT
TRBJ2-3 NA NA TRBV18 CASSPLMPDTQYF TGTGCCAGCTCACCCCTAATGCCAGATACGCAGTATTTT
TRBJ2-7 TRBD1 NA TRBV19 CASSRQGAYEQYF TGTGCCAGTTCTCGGCAGGGGGCCTACGAGCAGTACTTC
TRBJ2-5 NA NA TRBV10-2 CASSSGVGQETQYF TGCGCCAGCAGTTCAGGGGTGGGGCAAGAGACCCAGTACTTC
TRBJ2-5 TRBD1 NA TRBV5-1 CASSRGTEETQYF TGCGCCAGCAGCCGTGGGACAGAAGAGACCCAGTACTTC
TRBJ1-4 NA NA TRBV28 CASSLRQVNEKLFF TGTGCCAGCAGCCTCAGACAGGTTAATGAAAAACTGTTTTTT
TRBJ1-5 NA NA TRBV7-2 CASSDRNNQPQHF TGTGCCAGCAGCGACAGGAACAATCAGCCCCAGCATTTT
TRBJ2-3 NA NA TRBV3-1/TRBV3-2 CASSQDNMGSRVF TGTGCCAGCAGCCAAGATAATATGGGGTCGCGGGTTTTT
TRBJ2-1 TRBD1 NA TRBV6-5 CASSYQGTGRPPFF TGTGCCAGCAGTTACCAGGGGACAGGGCGTCCTCCGTTCTTC
TRBJ2-3 TRBD1 NA TRBV7-9 CASSSSDRGGTDTQYF TGTGCCAGCAGCTCCTCCGACAGGGGAGGCACAGATACGCAGTATTTT